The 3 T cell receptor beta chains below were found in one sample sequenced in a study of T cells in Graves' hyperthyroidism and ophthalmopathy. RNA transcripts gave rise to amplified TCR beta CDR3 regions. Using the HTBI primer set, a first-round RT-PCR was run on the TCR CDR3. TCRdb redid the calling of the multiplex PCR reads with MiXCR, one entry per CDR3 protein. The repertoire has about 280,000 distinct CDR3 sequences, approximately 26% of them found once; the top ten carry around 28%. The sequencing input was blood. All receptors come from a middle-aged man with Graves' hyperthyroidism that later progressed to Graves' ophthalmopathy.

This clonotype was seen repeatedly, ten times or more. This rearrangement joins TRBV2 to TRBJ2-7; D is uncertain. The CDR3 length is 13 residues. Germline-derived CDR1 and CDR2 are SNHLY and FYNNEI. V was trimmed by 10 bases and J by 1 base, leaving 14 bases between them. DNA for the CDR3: TGTGCCACTTCAATGGACCCGTCCTACGAGCAGTACTTC. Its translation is CATSMDPSYEQYF. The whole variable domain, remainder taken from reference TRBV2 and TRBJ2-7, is EPEVTQTPSHQVTQMGQEVILRCVPISNHLYFYWYRQILGQKVEFLVSFYNNEISEKSEIFDDQFSVERPDGSNFTLKIRSTKLEDSAMYFCATSMDPSYEQYFGPGTRLTVT.

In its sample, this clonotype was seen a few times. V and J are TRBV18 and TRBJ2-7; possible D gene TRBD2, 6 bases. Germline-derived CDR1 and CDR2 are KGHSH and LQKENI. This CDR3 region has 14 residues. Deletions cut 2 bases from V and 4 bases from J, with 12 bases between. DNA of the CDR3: TGTGCCAGCTCACCAGGGCTAGCGCAGTACGAGCAGTACTTC. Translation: CASSPGLAQYEQYF. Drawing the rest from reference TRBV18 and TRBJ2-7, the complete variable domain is NAGVMQNPRHLVRRRGQEARLRCSPMKGHSHVYWYRQLPEEGLKFMVYLQKENIIDESGMPKERFSAEFPKEGPSILRIQQVVRGDSAAYFCASSPGLAQYEQYFGPGTRLTVT.

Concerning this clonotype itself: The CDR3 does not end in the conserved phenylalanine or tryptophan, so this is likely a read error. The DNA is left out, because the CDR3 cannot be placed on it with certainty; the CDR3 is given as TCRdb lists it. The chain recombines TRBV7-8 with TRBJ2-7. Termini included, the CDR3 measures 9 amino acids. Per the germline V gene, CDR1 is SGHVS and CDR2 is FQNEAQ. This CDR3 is CASTFRVYR.